This T cell receptor beta chain came from a study of response to subunit inactivated influenza vaccine. Study-wide findings and caveats: That few new T cells are recruited by each seasonal influenza vaccination was the authors' suggestion.

The CDR3 is made up of 16 amino acids. Germline V gives CDR1 SGHAT, CDR2 FQNNGV. V dropped 5 bases and J dropped 1 base, with 14 bases sitting between them. In its sample, this clonotype was seen a few times. Its matching antigen is unknown. TCRdb processed the RT-PCR reads anew with MiXCR; each CDR3 protein has one entry. The table includes fewer than 700,000 distinct CDR3 sequences, roughly 13% detected once. This sequence originates from a man aged 50 to 59 who received an inactivated influenza vaccine. V and J are TRBV11-2 and TRBJ2-2; D not certain. The material sequenced was PBMCs from blood, taken 45 days after vaccination. As DNA, the CDR3 is TGTGCCAGCAGCCTGGACGTCGGATGGAACACCGGGGAGCTGTTTTTT. The encoded protein is CASSLDVGWNTGELFF.